This T cell receptor beta chain was identified in a study of blood T cell repertoires in COVID-19. Overall study: The United States, Italy and Spain supplied acute and convalescent COVID-19 samples.

Per the original data handling: Scientists estimated how many nucleated cells there were by amplifying reference gene primers. Assay: immunoSEQ multiplex PCR; the TCRdb copy retains only in-frame clones and omits some. V, J and clone size reflect that table, while D and trimming were determined from the DNA. The sample lists about 59,000 clones, 75% to 95% seen once, with about 8.1% in the top ten. This CDR3 has 15 residues. In germline, CDR1 is SGHRS, CDR2 YFSETQ. Trimming took 6 bases from V and 2 from J, leaving 15 bases between them. This TCR came from a human donor in a cohort sampled during active COVID-19. The chain couples TRBV5-1 to TRBJ2-1; possible D gene TRBD1, 6 bases. What was sequenced was peripheral blood. In DNA form, the CDR3 reads TGCGCCAGCACCCCCGACAGGCAAACCTACAATGAGCAGTTCTTC. Translating gives CASTPDRQTYNEQFF. Drawing the rest from reference TRBV5-1 and TRBJ2-1, the complete variable domain is KAGVTQTPRYLIKTRGQQVTLSCSPISGHRSVSWYQQTPGQGLQFLFEYFSETQRNKGNFPGRFSGRQFSNSRSEMNVSTLELGDSALYLCASTPDRQTYNEQFFGPGTRLTVL.